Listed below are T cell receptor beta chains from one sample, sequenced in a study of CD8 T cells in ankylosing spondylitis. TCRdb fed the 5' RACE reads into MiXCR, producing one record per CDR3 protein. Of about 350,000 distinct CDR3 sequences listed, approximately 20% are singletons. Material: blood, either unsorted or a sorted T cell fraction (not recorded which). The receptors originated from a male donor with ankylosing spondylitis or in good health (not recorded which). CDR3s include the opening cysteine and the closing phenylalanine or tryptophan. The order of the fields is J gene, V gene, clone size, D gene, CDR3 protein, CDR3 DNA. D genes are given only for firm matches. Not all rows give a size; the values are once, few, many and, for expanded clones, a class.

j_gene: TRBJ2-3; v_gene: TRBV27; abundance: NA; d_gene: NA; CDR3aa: CASTPGAGGTDTQYF; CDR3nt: TGTGCCAGCACCCCAGGGGCAGGAGGCACAGATACGCAGTATTTT
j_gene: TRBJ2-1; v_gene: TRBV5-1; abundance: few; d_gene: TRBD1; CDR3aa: CASSWDSPMDNEQFF; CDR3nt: TGCGCCAGCAGTTGGGACAGTCCGATGGACAATGAGCAGTTCTTC
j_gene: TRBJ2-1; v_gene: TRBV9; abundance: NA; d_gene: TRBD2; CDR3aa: CASSASAGGLLDEQFF; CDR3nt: TGTGCCAGCAGCGCCTCAGCGGGGGGGCTCCTTGATGAGCAGTTCTTC
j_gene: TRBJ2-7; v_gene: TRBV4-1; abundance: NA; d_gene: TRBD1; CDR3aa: CASSQETGASYEQYF; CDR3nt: TGCGCCAGCAGCCAAGAAACAGGGGCCTCCTACGAGCAGTACTTC
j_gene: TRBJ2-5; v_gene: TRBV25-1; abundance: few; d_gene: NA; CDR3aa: CASSDYGGLGETQYF; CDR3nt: TGTGCCAGCAGTGATTACGGGGGGCTGGGGGAGACCCAGTACTTC
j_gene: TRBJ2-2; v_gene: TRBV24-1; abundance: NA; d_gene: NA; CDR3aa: CATSSGGSGELFF; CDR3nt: TGTGCCACCAGTTCCGGGGGATCGGGGGAGCTGTTTTTT
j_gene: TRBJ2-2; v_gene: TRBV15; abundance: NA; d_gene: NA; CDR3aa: CATSTSSGELFF; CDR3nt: TGTGCCACCAGCACCAGCTCCGGGGAGCTGTTTTTT
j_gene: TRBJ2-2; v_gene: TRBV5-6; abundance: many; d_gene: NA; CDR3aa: CASSLVRQYTGELFF; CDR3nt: TGTGCCAGCAGCTTGGTCAGACAGTACACCGGGGAGCTGTTTTTT
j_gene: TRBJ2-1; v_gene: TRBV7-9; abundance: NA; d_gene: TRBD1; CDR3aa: CASSGTGFGEQFF; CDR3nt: TGTGCCAGCAGCGGGACAGGGTTTGGTGAGCAGTTCTTC
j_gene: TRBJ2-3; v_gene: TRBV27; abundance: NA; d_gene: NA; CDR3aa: CASRSPIDTQYF; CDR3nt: TGTGCCAGCAGGTCACCCATAGATACGCAGTATTTT
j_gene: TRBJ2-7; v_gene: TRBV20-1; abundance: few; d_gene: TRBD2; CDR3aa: CSATREGFYEQYF; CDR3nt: TGCAGTGCAACCCGGGAGGGGTTCTACGAGCAGTACTTC
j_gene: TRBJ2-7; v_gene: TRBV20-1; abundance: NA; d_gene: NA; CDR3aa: CSARDWQGLAYEQYF; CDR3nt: TGCAGTGCTAGAGATTGGCAGGGTTTGGCCTACGAGCAGTACTTC
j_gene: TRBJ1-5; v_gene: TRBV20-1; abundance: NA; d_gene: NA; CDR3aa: CSARAGSHGHF; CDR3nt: TGCAGTGCTAGAGCGGGCTCACATGGGCATTTT
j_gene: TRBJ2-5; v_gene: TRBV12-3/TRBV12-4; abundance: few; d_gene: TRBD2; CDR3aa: CASSPRTSGGDQETQYF; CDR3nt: TGTGCCAGCAGCCCTCGGACTAGCGGGGGGGATCAAGAGACCCAGTACTTC
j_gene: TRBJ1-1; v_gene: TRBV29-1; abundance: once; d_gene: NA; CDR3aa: CSVASLNTEAFF; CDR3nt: TGCAGCGTTGCTTCATTGAACACTGAAGCTTTCTTT
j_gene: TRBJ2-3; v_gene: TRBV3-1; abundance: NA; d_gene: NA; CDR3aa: CASSPVLTTDTQYF; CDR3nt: TGTGCCAGCAGCCCCGTCCTGACCACAGATACGCAGTATTTT
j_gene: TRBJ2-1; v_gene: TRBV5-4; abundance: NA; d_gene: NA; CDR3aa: CASSSVPSYNEQFF; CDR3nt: TGTGCCAGCAGCTCCGTACCCTCCTACAATGAGCAGTTCTTC
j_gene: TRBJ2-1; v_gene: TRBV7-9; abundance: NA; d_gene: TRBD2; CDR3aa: CASSHILAGGLYNEQFF; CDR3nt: TGTGCCAGCAGCCACATACTAGCGGGGGGCCTATACAATGAGCAGTTCTTC
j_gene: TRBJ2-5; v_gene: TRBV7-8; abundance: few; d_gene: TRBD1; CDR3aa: CASLYTGTVGETQYF; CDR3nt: TGTGCCAGCCTTTACACCGGGACAGTTGGCGAGACCCAGTACTTC
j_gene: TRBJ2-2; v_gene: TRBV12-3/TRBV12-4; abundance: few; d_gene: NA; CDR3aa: CASSPGPTLSGELFF; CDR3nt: TGTGCCAGCAGTCCAGGACCCACTTTAAGCGGGGAGCTGTTTTTT
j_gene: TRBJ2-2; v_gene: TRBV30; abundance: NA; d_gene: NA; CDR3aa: CAWTGGTNTGELFF; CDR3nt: TGTGCCTGGACGGGCGGGACCAACACCGGGGAGCTGTTTTTT
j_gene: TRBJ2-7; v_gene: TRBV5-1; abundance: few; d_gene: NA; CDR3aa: CASSLEGGTSYEQYF; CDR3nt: TGCGCCAGCAGCTTGGAGGGCGGAACCTCCTACGAGCAGTACTTC